Here is one TCR beta chain with its context. With V trimmed by 3 bases and J by 6 bases, 9 bases remained unmatched. Looked up from germline, CDR1 is LGHNA and CDR2 is YNFKEQ. CDR3 length equals 17 residues. Across about two dozen US areas, participants ranged in age from about 18 to 100 years. Cohort assignment relied on participant-reported clinical history. In the original analysis: Amplification from reference gene primers served as the basis for estimated nucleated cell counts. Method: immunoSEQ multiplex PCR; TCRdb's copy keeps in-frame clones and lacks some. V and J calls and clone size follow that table, whereas D and trimming were derived from the DNA. The table includes approximately 450,000 clones, 75% to 90% detected once. The data derive from a study of blood T cell repertoires in COVID-19. Study-level information: Specimens from acute and convalescent COVID-19 originated in the United States, Italy and Spain.

The TCR comes from a man aged 25 to 40 who had recovered from COVID-19. Sequences were obtained from PBMCs or T cells enriched from blood (not recorded which). This rearrangement joins TRBV4-2 to TRBJ2-2, with 11 nucleotides matching TRBD2. Here the CDR3 DNA reads TGTGCCAGCAGCCAGGAACTTAGCGGGAGGGCCTCCGGGGAGCTGTTTTTT. Amino acid sequence: CASSQELSGRASGELFF.